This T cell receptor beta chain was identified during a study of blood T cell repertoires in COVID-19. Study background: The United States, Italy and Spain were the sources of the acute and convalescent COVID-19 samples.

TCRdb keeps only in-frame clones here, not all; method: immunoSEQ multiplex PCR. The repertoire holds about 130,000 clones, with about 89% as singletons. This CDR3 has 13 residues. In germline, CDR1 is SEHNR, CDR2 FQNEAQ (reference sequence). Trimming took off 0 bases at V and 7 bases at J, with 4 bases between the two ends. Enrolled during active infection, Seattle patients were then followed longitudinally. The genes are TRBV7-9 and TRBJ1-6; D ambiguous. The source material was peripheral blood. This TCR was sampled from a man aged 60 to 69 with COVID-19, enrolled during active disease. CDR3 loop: CASSLAGNSPLHF. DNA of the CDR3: TGTGCCAGCAGCTTAGCCGGGAATTCACCCCTCCACTTT.